Listed below are T cell receptor beta chains from one sample, sequenced in a study of blood T cell repertoires in COVID-19. The method was immunoSEQ multiplex PCR; TCRdb's version includes in-frame clones alone and lacks a portion of them. The repertoire holds 300,000 to 450,000 clones, more than 65% seen once, with under 1.2% in the top ten. Sample: peripheral blood. These receptors came from a human donor with acute or convalescent COVID-19. The donor label of this sample is uncertain. The CDR3 runs from the conserved cysteine through the conserved F or W. A D gene is named only where the DNA matches it firmly. Clone size is shown for a subset of rows, as once, few, many or a class of expanded clone.

v_call: TRBV19
clone_size: NA
cdr3_length: 14
j_call: TRBJ1-2
d_call: NA
cdr3_nt: TGTGCCAGTAGTATCGGGAGAGCTAACTATGGCTACACCTTC
cdr3_aa: CASSIGRANYGYTF

v_call: TRBV30
clone_size: NA
cdr3_length: 15
j_call: TRBJ2-1
d_call: TRBD2
cdr3_nt: TGTGCCTGGACAAAAGGGCGGGGGGTCTACAATGAGCAGTTCTTC
cdr3_aa: CAWTKGRGVYNEQFF

v_call: TRBV28
clone_size: NA
cdr3_length: 13
j_call: TRBJ2-7
d_call: TRBD1
cdr3_nt: TGTGCCAGCACACGGACAGGGTCCCGCGAGCAGTACTTC
cdr3_aa: CASTRTGSREQYF

v_call: TRBV7-8
clone_size: NA
cdr3_length: 14
j_call: TRBJ1-1
d_call: TRBD1
cdr3_nt: TGTGCCAGCACTCAAATACAGGGGGACACTGAAGCTTTCTTT
cdr3_aa: CASTQIQGDTEAFF

v_call: TRBV7-2
clone_size: once
cdr3_length: 17
j_call: TRBJ2-1
d_call: TRBD2
cdr3_nt: TGTGCCAGCAGCACACCGGGACTAGCGGGGGGAAAGGGTGAGCAGTTCTTC
cdr3_aa: CASSTPGLAGGKGEQFF

v_call: TRBV19
clone_size: NA
cdr3_length: 14
j_call: TRBJ2-7
d_call: NA
cdr3_nt: TGTGCCAGTAGTACAACTAGTTTCTACTACGAGCAGTACTTC
cdr3_aa: CASSTTSFYYEQYF

v_call: TRBV20-1
clone_size: once
cdr3_length: 13
j_call: TRBJ1-1
d_call: NA
cdr3_nt: TGCAGTGCTAGTAAGGAGGGTCGCGCAGGGACTTTCTTT
cdr3_aa: CSASKEGRAGTFF

v_call: TRBV11-2
clone_size: NA
cdr3_length: 14
j_call: TRBJ2-7
d_call: NA
cdr3_nt: TGTGCCAGCAGCTTAGCGGGAAGCTCCTACGAGCAGTACTTC
cdr3_aa: CASSLAGSSYEQYF

v_call: TRBV7-9
clone_size: NA
cdr3_length: 17
j_call: TRBJ2-2
d_call: TRBD2
cdr3_nt: TGTGCCAGCAGCTTGGGACTAGCGGTCTCGAACACCGGGGAGCTGTTTTTT
cdr3_aa: CASSLGLAVSNTGELFF

v_call: TRBV28
clone_size: NA
cdr3_length: 15
j_call: TRBJ1-1
d_call: NA
cdr3_nt: TGTGCCAGCAGTTTAGCCCGATCGGGGAACACTGAAGCTTTCTTT
cdr3_aa: CASSLARSGNTEAFF